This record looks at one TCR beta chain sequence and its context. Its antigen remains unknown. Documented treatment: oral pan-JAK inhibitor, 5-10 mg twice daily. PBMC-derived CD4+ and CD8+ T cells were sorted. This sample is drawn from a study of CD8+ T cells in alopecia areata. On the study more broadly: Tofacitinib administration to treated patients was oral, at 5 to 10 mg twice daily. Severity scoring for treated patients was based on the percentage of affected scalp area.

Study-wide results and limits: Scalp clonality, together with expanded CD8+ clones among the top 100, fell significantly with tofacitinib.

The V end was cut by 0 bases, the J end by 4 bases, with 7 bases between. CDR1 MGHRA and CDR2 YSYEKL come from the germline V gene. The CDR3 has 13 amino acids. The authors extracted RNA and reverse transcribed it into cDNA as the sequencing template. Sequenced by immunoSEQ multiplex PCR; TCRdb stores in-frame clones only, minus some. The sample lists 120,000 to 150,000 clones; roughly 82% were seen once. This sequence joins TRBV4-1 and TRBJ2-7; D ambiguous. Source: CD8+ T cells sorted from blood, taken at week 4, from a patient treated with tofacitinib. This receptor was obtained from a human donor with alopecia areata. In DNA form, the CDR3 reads TGCGCCAGCAGCCAAGAGTTCGGGTACGAGCAGTACTTC. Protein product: CASSQEFGYEQYF.